A single sample is the source of the 8 T cell receptor beta chains below, sequenced in a study of T cells expressing NK-cell markers. One entry per CDR3 protein, without DNA, is what TCRdb gives after re-calling the 5' RACE reads. This table lists 500,000 to 600,000 distinct CDR3 sequences. Sample: blood T cells: a sorted CD56 or NKG2C T cell subset, CD4+ or CD8+ T cells, or bulk PBMC T cells (not recorded which). The receptor set was obtained from a man aged 18 to 30 in good health.

The rearrangement uses TRBV24-1 and TRBJ1-5; TCRdb's D call of TRBD1 is untestable without DNA. CDR3 length: 14 residues. Germline CDR1 and CDR2: KGHDR and SFDVKD. This CDR3 is CATSRGTVNQPQHF.

The chain has TRBV4-1 and TRBJ2-2; the D gene TCRdb calls, TRBD2, cannot be checked with no DNA. The CDR3 spans 16 residues. The germline CDR1 and CDR2 sequences are MGHRA and YSYEKL. The CDR3 spells CASSQLTSGRTGELFF.

The rearrangement links TRBV6-5 to TRBJ2-3; TCRdb reports TRBD1, a call that lacks DNA to check it against. The CDR3 contains 17 residues. Germline V gene sequence: CDR1 MNHEY, CDR2 SVGAGI. CDR3 sequence reads: CASSYSLPGESTDTQYF.

This chain uses TRBV28 with TRBJ2-1; checking the TCRdb D call of TRBD1 is not possible without DNA. Germline V lookup: CDR1 MDHEN, CDR2 SYDVKM. The CDR3 sequence is 15 residues long. The CDR3 spells CASSPDRGGNNEQFF.

This chain connects TRBV29-1 to TRBJ2-2; TCRdb outputs TRBD1, but without DNA this stays unchecked. The CDR3 contains 15 residues. From germline, CDR1 is SQVTM and CDR2 ANQGSEA. The CDR3 protein is CSVEADTGGTGELFF.

The rearrangement joins TRBV29-1 to TRBJ2-1; TCRdb's D call of TRBD1 is untestable without DNA. The CDR3 covers 14 residues. Germline V lookup: CDR1 SQVTM, CDR2 ANQGSEA. The CDR3 spells CSVPDRGQGNEQFF.

This chain links TRBV10-3 with TRBJ1-1; TCRdb lists TRBD1, though no DNA is available to test this call. Germline V lookup: CDR1 ENHRY, CDR2 SYGVKD. The CDR3 runs 15 residues. The CDR3 protein is CATTSEPGTNTEAFF.

The chain carries TRBV28 and TRBJ1-1. Germline CDR1 MDHEN, CDR2 SYDVKM. This CDR3 is built from 11 residues. CDR3 protein: CASNLNTEAFF.